The 26 T cell receptor beta chains presented below share a single source sample, sequenced in a study of cytomegalovirus exposure and HLA in healthy donors (dated by TCRdb to about 2017). Library preparation employed the immunoSEQ multiplex PCR assay. A mixture of 60 forward primers for TCR Vbeta segments and 13 reverse primers for TCR Jbeta segments was used in the multiplex PCR. TCRdb stores this immuneACCESS table with in-frame sequences only. Part of the clones is absent; in the studies checked, under half of the shortfall reflects unresolved V genes, and no reason is known for the rest. This sample gives approximately 160,000 clones in total; around 77% of them show up just once. The ten biggest clones cover roughly 1% of the sample. Sequenced material: PBMCs. The receptors here all came from a woman in her 40s in good health and CMV-seronegative.

The V and J genes are TRBV7-6 and TRBJ2-1; tentatively, D is TRBD2 (5 bases). Germline lookup yields CDR1 SGHVS and CDR2 FNYEAQ. The CDR3 extends over 15 amino acids. Trimming took off 4 bases at V and 9 bases at J, with 19 bases between the two ends. CDR3 loop: CASSYREGTLGEQFF. CDR3 nucleotide sequence: TGTGCCAGCAGCTACCGGGAAGGAACTTTGGGTGAGCAGTTCTTC. The entire variable domain, with the rest obtained from reference TRBV7-6 and TRBJ2-1, is as follows: GAGVSQSPRYKVTKRGQDVALRCDPISGHVSLYWYRQALGQGPEFLTYFNYEAQQDKSGLPNDRFSAERPEGSISTLTIQRTEQRDSAMYRCASSYREGTLGEQFFGPGTRLTVL.

The chain uses TRBV4-2 and TRBJ1-1, with 7 positions matching TRBD1. The CDR3 length is 16 residues. In germline, CDR1 is LGHNA, CDR2 YNFKEQ. V lost 1 base to trimming and J lost 9 bases; unmatched junction nucleotides: 14. CDR3 DNA: TGTGCCAGCAGCCAAGGCCTGACAGGGTCTGGTCTCAAAGCTTTCTTT. Its translation is CASSQGLTGSGLKAFF.

The chain recombines TRBV18 with TRBJ1-5; 9 bases line up with TRBD1. The CDR3 contains 15 residues. CDR1 and CDR2 from the germline V gene are KGHSH and LQKENI. Trimming took 4 bases from V and 5 from J; bases not matched to a gene: 6. CDR3: CASSRYTGGDQPQHF. CDR3 nucleotides: TGTGCCAGCTCACGCTACACAGGGGGCGATCAGCCCCAGCATTTT. Based on the CDR3 plus reference TRBV18 and TRBJ1-5, the full variable domain is NAGVMQNPRHLVRRRGQEARLRCSPMKGHSHVYWYRQLPEEGLKFMVYLQKENIIDESGMPKERFSAEFPKEGPSILRIQQVVRGDSAAYFCASSRYTGGDQPQHFGDGTRLSIL.

V is TRBV29-1 and J is TRBJ2-2; 9 bases are a match to TRBD1. The germline V gene has CDR1 SQVTM and CDR2 ANQGSEA. The CDR3 is 14 amino acids. The J segment lost 6 bases and the V segment lost 5 bases, leaving 7 bases of the junction unmatched. The CDR3 is CSVLRQGDAGELFF. As DNA, the CDR3 is TGCAGCGTTTTGCGACAGGGGGACGCCGGGGAGCTGTTTTTT.

The genes are TRBV18 and TRBJ1-4; D gene uncertain. Germline V lookup: CDR1 KGHSH, CDR2 LQKENI. Trimming took 0 bases from V and 6 from J, leaving 5 bases between them. The CDR3 has 13 residues. For the CDR3, the DNA is TGTGCCAGCTCACCACCGCGGGATGAAAAACTGTTTTTT. It translates to CASSPPRDEKLFF.

This clone was observed a few times. This chain joins TRBV28 and TRBJ2-4; the D gene is possibly TRBD1 (5 bases). V was shortened by 1 base and J by 6 bases, with 16 bases between the two germline ends. The V gene's germline CDR1 is MDHEN and CDR2 SYDVKM. The CDR3 extends over 16 amino acids. The CDR3 bases are TGTGCCAGCAGTTTATCGGCAGGGCCTCTCGGAAACATTCAGTACTTC. The encoded protein is CASSLSAGPLGNIQYF.

This clone occurred a few times. This chain links TRBV9 with TRBJ1-2; D is ambiguous. From germline, CDR1 is SGDLS and CDR2 YYNGEE. V was trimmed by 0 bases and J by 8 bases, leaving 11 bases between them. The CDR3 is 13 residues long. The CDR3 spells CASSVEGGSGYTF. DNA for the CDR3: TGTGCCAGCAGCGTAGAAGGAGGGAGCGGCTACACCTTC.

The chain employs TRBV9 and TRBJ1-1, with D uncertain. The CDR3 consists of 15 residues. V was trimmed by 0 bases and J by 4 bases, leaving 13 bases between them. Per the germline V gene, CDR1 is SGDLS and CDR2 is YYNGEE. DNA of the CDR3: TGTGCCAGCAGCGTAGAGGAGAGGGCCGTCACTGAAGCTTTCTTT. Translated: CASSVEERAVTEAFF. Combining the CDR3 with reference TRBV9 and TRBJ1-1 gives the whole variable domain DSGVTQTPKHLITATGQRVTLRCSPRSGDLSVYWYQQSLDQGLQFLIQYYNGEERAKGNILERFSAQQFPDLHSELNLSSLELGDSALYFCASSVEERAVTEAFFGQGTRLTVV.

This clone was observed a few times. J is TRBJ2-2 and V is TRBV6-5, with D possibly matching TRBD1 (6 bases). Trimming stripped 6 bases from V and 6 bases from J, with 14 bases between. CDR3 length: 14 amino acids. Germline V gene lookup returns CDR1 MNHEY and CDR2 SVGAGI. The CDR3 is CASSRTGLAGELFF. In DNA, the CDR3 is TGTGCCAGCAGCAGAACAGGGTTGGCCGGGGAGCTGTTTTTT.

V usage is TRBV7-3 and J usage is TRBJ2-1, with TRBD2 matching over 10 bases. Trimming removed 5 bases from V and 2 bases from J; junction bases left unmatched: 3. This CDR3 spans 15 amino acids. CDR1 is SGHTA, CDR2 FQGTGA, per germline. CDR3 DNA: TGTGCCAGCAGCCCCGGACTAGCGGCCTACAATGAGCAGTTCTTC. It specifies CASSPGLAAYNEQFF.

V and J are TRBV5-3 and TRBJ2-2; 8 nucleotides align to TRBD1. TRBV5-3 counts as an open reading frame of uncertain function. The CDR3 length is 15 residues. Germline trimming cut 1 base from V and 5 bases from J; bases unmatched to any gene: 4. The CDR3 DNA follows: TGTGCCAGAAGCTTGCGGACAGGGAAGACCGGGGAGCTGTTTTTT. Encoded protein: CARSLRTGKTGELFF.

The genes are TRBV28 and TRBJ2-7; 7 bases line up with TRBD1. The CDR3 sequence is 14 residues long. Germline V gene data show CDR1 as MDHEN and CDR2 as SYDVKM. V shed 5 bases, J shed 5 bases, and the junction held 9 bases outside the gene matches. The CDR3 protein is CASSLTTGSDEQYF. The CDR3 coding sequence is TGTGCCAGCAGTCTGACGACAGGGTCTGACGAGCAGTACTTC. Complete variable domain (other parts from reference TRBV28 and TRBJ2-7): DVKVTQSSRYLVKRTGEKVFLECVQDMDHENMFWYRQDPGLGLRLIYFSYDVKMKEKGDIPEGYSVSREKKERFSLILESASTNQTSMYLCASSLTTGSDEQYFGPGTRLTVT.

The rearrangement uses TRBV5-1 and TRBJ2-5, with 8 bases lining up with TRBD2. Germline CDR1 reads SGHRS; CDR2 reads YFSETQ. The CDR3 totals 16 residues. Losses at the gene ends were 6 bases for V and 4 bases for J; bases not matched to a gene: 14. The CDR3: CASTSPGASGSETQYF. In nucleotides, the CDR3 is TGCGCCAGCACCTCCCCCGGGGCTAGCGGGTCAGAGACCCAGTACTTC.

The chain recombines TRBV18 with TRBJ1-2, with D perhaps matching TRBD1 (5 bases). V was shortened by 3 bases and J by 6 bases, with 11 bases between the two germline ends. Germline lookup yields CDR1 KGHSH and CDR2 LQKENI. The CDR3 runs to 13 residues. The CDR3 region is CASSPEKGHGYTF. CDR3 in DNA: TGTGCCAGCTCACCCGAGAAGGGGCATGGCTACACCTTC.

As regards this clone: Other DNA sequences in this specimen translate into the identical CDR3. The J gene is TRBJ2-3, the V gene TRBV2; D remains unclear. The germline gives CDR1 SNHLY, CDR2 FYNNEI. The CDR3 has 12 amino acids. Trimming removed 6 bases at V and 0 bases at J, with 4 bases between. This chain's CDR3 is CASRTSTDTQYF. DNA of the CDR3: TGTGCCAGCAGGACTAGCACAGATACGCAGTATTTT.

The J gene is TRBJ1-3, the V gene TRBV6-5; D gene ambiguous. V shed 7 bases and J shed 0 bases, with 10 bases lying between them. CDR1 is MNHEY, CDR2 SVGAGI, per germline. This CDR3 comprises 14 residues. In nucleotides, the CDR3 is TGTGCCAGCATGTCGTTTAACTCTGGAAACACCATATATTTT. Its translation: CASMSFNSGNTIYF.

The chain uses TRBV7-3 and TRBJ2-3; weak D call: TRBD2 (6 bases). This CDR3 has 15 amino acids. In germline, CDR1 is SGHTA, CDR2 FQGTGA. Trimming stripped 5 bases from V and 2 bases from J, with 14 bases between. The CDR3, as DNA: TGTGCCAGCAGCCCCCAGGGAGGCCCCACAGATACGCAGTATTTT. Its translation: CASSPQGGPTDTQYF.

The J gene is TRBJ2-7, the V gene TRBV5-4; D is possibly TRBD1 (6 bases). The CDR3 runs to 13 residues. The germline V gene has CDR1 SGHNT and CDR2 YYREEE (reference sequence). V shed 4 bases and J shed 4 bases, with 12 bases lying between them. CDR3 sequence (DNA): TGTGCCAGCAGCCAGGACAGTAGGTACGAGCAGTACTTC. Its protein product is CASSQDSRYEQYF.

CDR3 sequence reads: CASSSGLAGAYNEQFF. The CDR3 nucleotides are TGTGCCAGCAGCTCGGGACTAGCGGGGGCCTACAATGAGCAGTTCTTC. The chain has TRBV7-3 and TRBJ2-1, with 14 bases aligning to TRBD2. The germline V gene has CDR1 SGHTA and CDR2 FQGTGA. The CDR3 length is 16 residues. The V and J ends lost 4 bases and 2 bases, in that order; junction bases with no gene match: 1.

V gene TRBV19 combines with J gene TRBJ2-4, with TRBD1 matching 8 bases. After removal of 5 bases from V and 1 base from J, the junction contained 4 bases not matched to a gene. The CDR3 sequence is 15 residues long. The germline CDR1 and CDR2 sequences are LNHDA and SQIVND (reference sequence). The CDR3 DNA reads TGTGCCAGTAGTTCACGGACAGGGGCCAAAAACATTCAGTACTTC. Translated, it gives CASSSRTGAKNIQYF.

This clone showed up just a few times. The chain carries TRBV11-3 and TRBJ1-2; possibly TRBD1 for D (5 bases). The ends were cut back, 3 bases at V and 3 bases at J, with 8 bases in the middle. The CDR3 length is 13 residues. Germline V gives CDR1 SGHNT, CDR2 YENEEA. This chain's CDR3 is CASSLGGYYGYTF. In nucleotides, the CDR3 is TGTGCCAGCAGCTTGGGGGGGTACTATGGCTACACCTTC.

The chain employs TRBV5-4 and TRBJ2-2; TRBD1 agrees at 9 bases. V gave up 2 bases and J gave up 4 bases; unmatched junction bases: 6. This CDR3 region has 16 residues. Per the germline V gene, CDR1 is SGHNT and CDR2 is YYREEE (reference sequence). The CDR3 spells CASSFPGQGLTGELFF. DNA for the CDR3: TGTGCCAGCAGCTTTCCGGGACAGGGCCTCACCGGGGAGCTGTTTTTT.

The rearrangement joins TRBV7-9 to TRBJ2-4, with D perhaps TRBD2 (5 bases). V lost 4 bases to trimming and J lost 0 bases, with 13 bases between them. The CDR3 loop spans 16 amino acids. CDR1 is SEHNR, CDR2 FQNEAQ, per germline (reference sequence). DNA of the CDR3: TGTGCCAGCAGCTCCCCAAAAGCGGTAGCCAAAAACATTCAGTACTTC. This gives the protein CASSSPKAVAKNIQYF.

This rearrangement joins TRBV29-1 to TRBJ2-7, with D possibly being TRBD2 (5 bases). Germline V gene lookup returns CDR1 SQVTM and CDR2 ANQGSEA. V was shortened by 4 bases and J by 6 bases, with 10 bases between the two germline ends. CDR3 length: 11 residues. The CDR3 region is CSVGGEIEQYF. CDR3 nucleotide sequence: TGCAGCGTTGGTGGGGAGATCGAGCAGTACTTC.

This clone was observed a few times. The chain couples TRBV15 to TRBJ2-5; 9 bases agree with TRBD2. Germline-derived CDR1 and CDR2 are LNHNV and YYDKDF (reference sequence). J lost 3 bases, V lost 3 bases, and 11 bases had no gene match. The CDR3 is made up of 17 amino acids. CDR3 sequence: CATSSRGGRAWKETQYF. CDR3 bases: TGTGCCACCAGCAGCCGTGGCGGGAGGGCCTGGAAAGAGACCCAGTACTTC.

In regard to this clone: One end of the junction varies from germline; a read error may be responsible. The rearrangement uses TRBV2 and TRBJ2-4, with D tentatively TRBD2 (6 bases). This CDR3 has 13 amino acids. Per the germline V gene, CDR1 is SNHLY and CDR2 is FYNNEI. CDR3 loop: CASSEGTLGIQYF. CDR3 in DNA: TGTGCCAGCAGCGAAGGGACTCTAGGCATTCAGTACTTC.